Reported below is one T cell receptor beta chain. Original analysis: How many nucleated cells were present was estimated from reference gene primer amplification. Clones were sequenced by immunoSEQ multiplex PCR, and TCRdb holds only the in-frame ones, with some missing. Clone size and the V and J calls come from that table; the DNA yielded D and trimming. The sample includes some 60,000 clones, around 86% seen only once; the top ten take roughly an eighth. This sample was taken from a study of blood T cell repertoires in COVID-19. The wider study: The origin of the acute and convalescent COVID-19 samples was the United States, Italy and Spain. T cells, B-cell-depleted T cells, or PBMCs provided the cDNA or gDNA that served as material.

Germline CDR1 is LGHDT and CDR2 is YNNKEL (reference sequence). The CDR3 totals 16 residues. V lost 4 bases and J 0 bases, leaving 13 bases between the germline ends. This chain joins TRBV3-1 (or the pseudogene TRBV3-2) and TRBJ1-5, with unresolved D. The clonotype originates from a human donor in a cohort sampled during active COVID-19. Material: peripheral blood. The CDR3, as DNA: TGTGCCAGCAGCCCCACCCAGGACTATAGCAATCAGCCCCAGCATTTT. Amino acid sequence: CASSPTQDYSNQPQHF.